This T cell receptor beta chain was sequenced in a study of vaccination and CD4 T cells after COVID-19. As for the study in general: The study drew post-COVID samples a median around 100 days after diagnosis (range 35 to 161). Stimuli were overlapping spike peptide pools of SARS-CoV-2 and three common cold coronaviruses (HCoV-NL63, HCoV-OC43, HCoV-229E). Post-vaccine specimens were obtained a median 72 days after dose two (range 14 to 241).

A remark on this clonotype: Its antigen is as yet unknown.

An Oncomine TCR Beta short-read assay was used to sequence the DNA from cultured CD4+ T cells. Researchers extracted genomic DNA from CD4+ T cells that had been cultured. Using its own MiXCR run on the PCR reads, TCRdb lists one record per CDR3 protein. The sample consists of about 15,000 distinct CDR3 sequences, approximately 80% of them appearing once. Noted treatment: approximately 9-day PBMC culture with coronavirus spike peptide pools or control peptides (ViraFEST assay). With 2 bases clipped from V and 9 bases from J, the junction kept 11 bases outside the gene matches. From germline, CDR1 is GTSNPN and CDR2 SVGIG (reference sequence). The CDR3 sequence is 15 residues long.

The source was CD4+ T cells from blood, cultured in vitro, collected after SARS-CoV-2 vaccination. This clonotype originated in a human donor who received a COVID-19 vaccine. The chain has TRBV30 and TRBJ1-5; TRBD1 agrees at 9 bases. Here the CDR3 reads CAWSPTGTGRAPQHF. The CDR3 nucleotides read TGTGCCTGGAGTCCCACCGGGACAGGGCGGGCGCCCCAGCATTTT.